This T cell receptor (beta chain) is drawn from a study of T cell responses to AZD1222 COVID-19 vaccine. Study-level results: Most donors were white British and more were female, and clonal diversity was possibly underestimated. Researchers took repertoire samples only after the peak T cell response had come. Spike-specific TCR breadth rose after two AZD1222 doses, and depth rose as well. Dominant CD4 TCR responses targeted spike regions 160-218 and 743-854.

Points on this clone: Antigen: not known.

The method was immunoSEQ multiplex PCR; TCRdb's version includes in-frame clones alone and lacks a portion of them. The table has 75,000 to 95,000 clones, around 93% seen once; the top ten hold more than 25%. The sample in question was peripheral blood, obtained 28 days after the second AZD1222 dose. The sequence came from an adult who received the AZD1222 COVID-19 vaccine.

This chain's CDR3 is CASTQTPGPDTQYF. The CDR3, as DNA: TGTGCCAGCACCCAGACGCCGGGGCCAGATACGCAGTATTTT. The chain couples TRBV11-2 to TRBJ2-3; D assignment may be TRBD1 or TRBD2 (5 bases each). The CDR3 totals 14 residues. Germline CDR1 is SGHAT and CDR2 is FQNNGV. V shed 7 bases and J shed 4 bases, with 15 bases lying between them.